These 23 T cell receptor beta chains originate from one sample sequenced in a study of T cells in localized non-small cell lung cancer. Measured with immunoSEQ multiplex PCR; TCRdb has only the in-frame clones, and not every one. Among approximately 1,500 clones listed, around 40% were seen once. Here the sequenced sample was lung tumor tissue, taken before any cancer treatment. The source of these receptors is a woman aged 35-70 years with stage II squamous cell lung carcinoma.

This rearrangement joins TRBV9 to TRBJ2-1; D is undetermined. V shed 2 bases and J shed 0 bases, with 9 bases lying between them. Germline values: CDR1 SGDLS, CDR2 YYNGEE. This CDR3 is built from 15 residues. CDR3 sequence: CASSVKVSSYNEQFF. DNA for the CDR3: TGTGCCAGCAGCGTTAAGGTGAGCTCCTACAATGAGCAGTTCTTC.

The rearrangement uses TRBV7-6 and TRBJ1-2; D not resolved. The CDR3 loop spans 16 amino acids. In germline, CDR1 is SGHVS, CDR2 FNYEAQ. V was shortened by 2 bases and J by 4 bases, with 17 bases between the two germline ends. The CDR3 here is CASSLLPAEPSYGYTF. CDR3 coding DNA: TGTGCCAGCAGCTTACTTCCGGCAGAACCCTCCTATGGCTACACCTTC.

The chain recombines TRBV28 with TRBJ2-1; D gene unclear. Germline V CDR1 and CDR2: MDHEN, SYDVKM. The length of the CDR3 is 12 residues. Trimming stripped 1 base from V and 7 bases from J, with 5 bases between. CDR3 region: CASSLLGNEQFF. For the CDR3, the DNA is TGTGCCAGCAGTTTATTGGGGAATGAGCAGTTCTTC.

The DNA for the CDR3 is TGCAGCGTTGAATTAGGGACAGGGGGCTCCTACAATGAGCAGTTCTTC. This gives the protein CSVELGTGGSYNEQFF. V usage is TRBV29-1 and J usage is TRBJ2-1; 11 positions match TRBD1. Germline V gene data show CDR1 as SQVTM and CDR2 as ANQGSEA. The CDR3 has 16 amino acids. The ends lost 2 bases at V and 0 bases at J; junction bases unmatched: 3.

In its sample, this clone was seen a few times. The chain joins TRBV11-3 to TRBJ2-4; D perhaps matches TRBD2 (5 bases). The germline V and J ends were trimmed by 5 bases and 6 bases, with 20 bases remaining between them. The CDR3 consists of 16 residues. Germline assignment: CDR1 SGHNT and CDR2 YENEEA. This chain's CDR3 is CASSLGLSSAANIQYF. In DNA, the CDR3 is TGTGCCAGCAGCCTCGGACTGAGTTCGGCGGCAAACATTCAGTACTTC.

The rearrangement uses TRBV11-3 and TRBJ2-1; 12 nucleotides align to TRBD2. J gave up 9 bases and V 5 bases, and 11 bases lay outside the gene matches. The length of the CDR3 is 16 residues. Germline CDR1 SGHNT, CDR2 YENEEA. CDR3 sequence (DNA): TGTGCCAGCAGCCCGCCGACTAGCGGGAGTTCCGGTGAGCAGTTCTTC. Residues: CASSPPTSGSSGEQFF.

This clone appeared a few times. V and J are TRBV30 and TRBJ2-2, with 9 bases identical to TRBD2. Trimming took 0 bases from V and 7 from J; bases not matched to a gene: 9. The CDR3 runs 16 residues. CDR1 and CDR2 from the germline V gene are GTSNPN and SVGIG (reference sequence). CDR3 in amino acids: CAWSVSAGGGVGELFF. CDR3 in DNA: TGTGCCTGGAGTGTATCAGCGGGAGGCGGTGTCGGGGAGCTGTTTTTT.

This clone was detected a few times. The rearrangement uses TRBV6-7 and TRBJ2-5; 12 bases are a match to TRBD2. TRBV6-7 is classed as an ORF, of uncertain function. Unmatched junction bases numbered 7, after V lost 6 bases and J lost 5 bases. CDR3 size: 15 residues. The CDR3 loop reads CASSPGLAGGETQYF. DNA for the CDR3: TGTGCCAGCAGCCCGGGACTAGCGGGTGGGGAGACCCAGTACTTC.

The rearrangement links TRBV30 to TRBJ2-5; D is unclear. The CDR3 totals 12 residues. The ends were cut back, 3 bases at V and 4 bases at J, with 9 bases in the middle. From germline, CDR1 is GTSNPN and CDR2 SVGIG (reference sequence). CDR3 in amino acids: CAWSPHGETQYF. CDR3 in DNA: TGTGCCTGGAGCCCCCACGGAGAGACCCAGTACTTC.

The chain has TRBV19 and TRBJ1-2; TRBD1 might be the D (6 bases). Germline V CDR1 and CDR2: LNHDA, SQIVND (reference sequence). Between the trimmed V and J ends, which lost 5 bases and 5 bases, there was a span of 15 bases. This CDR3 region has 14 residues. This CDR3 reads CASSAQGVIYGYTF. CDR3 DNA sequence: TGTGCCAGTAGTGCACAGGGAGTGATTTATGGCTACACCTTC.

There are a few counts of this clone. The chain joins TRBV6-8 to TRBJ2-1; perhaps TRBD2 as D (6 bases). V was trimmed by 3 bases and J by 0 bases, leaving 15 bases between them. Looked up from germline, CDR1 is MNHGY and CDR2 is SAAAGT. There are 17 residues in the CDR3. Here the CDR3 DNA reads TGTGCCAGCAGTTATTCCGCTAGCGCCGGCTCCTACAATGAGCAGTTCTTC. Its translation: CASSYSASAGSYNEQFF.

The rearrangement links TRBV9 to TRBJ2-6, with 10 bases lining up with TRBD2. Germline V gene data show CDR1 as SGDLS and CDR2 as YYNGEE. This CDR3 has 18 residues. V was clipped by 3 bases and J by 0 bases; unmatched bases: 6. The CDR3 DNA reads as TGTGCCAGCAGCGCCCGACTAGCGGGTTACTCTGGGGCCAACGTCCTGACTTTC. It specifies CASSARLAGYSGANVLTF.

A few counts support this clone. The chain's CDR3 is CASSSGGTGMTDTQYF. Written as DNA, the CDR3 is TGCGCCAGCAGCTCCGGGGGGACAGGGATGACAGATACGCAGTATTTT. The chain recombines TRBV5-1 with TRBJ2-3, with TRBD1 matching over 9 bases. Looked up from germline, CDR1 is SGHRS and CDR2 is YFSETQ. This CDR3 region has 16 residues. The V gene end was trimmed by 3 bases and the J gene end by 3 bases; junction bases not matched to a gene: 8. The variable domain in full, with the rest retrieved from reference TRBV5-1 and TRBJ2-3, is KAGVTQTPRYLIKTRGQQVTLSCSPISGHRSVSWYQQTPGQGLQFLFEYFSETQRNKGNFPGRFSGRQFSNSRSEMNVSTLELGDSALYLCASSSGGTGMTDTQYFGPGTRLTVL.

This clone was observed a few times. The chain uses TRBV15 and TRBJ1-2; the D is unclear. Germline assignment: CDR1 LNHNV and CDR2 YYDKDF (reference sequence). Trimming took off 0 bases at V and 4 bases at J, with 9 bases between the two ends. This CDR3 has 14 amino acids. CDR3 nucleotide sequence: TGTGCCACCAGCAGAGATGTAACAGTCTATGGCTACACCTTC. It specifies CATSRDVTVYGYTF.

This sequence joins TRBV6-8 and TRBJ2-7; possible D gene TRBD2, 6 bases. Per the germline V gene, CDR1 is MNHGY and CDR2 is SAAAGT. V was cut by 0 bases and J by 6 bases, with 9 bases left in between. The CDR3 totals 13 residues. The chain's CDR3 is CASSYSRGSEQYF. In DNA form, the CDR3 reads TGTGCCAGCAGTTACTCCCGGGGGAGCGAGCAGTACTTC.

In DNA, the CDR3 is TGTGCCAGCAGTTACGGGCCGGGCTATGGCTACACCTTC. Its translation: CASSYGPGYGYTF. J is TRBJ1-2 and V is TRBV6-8; D gene ambiguous. The V gene's germline CDR1 is MNHGY and CDR2 SAAAGT. Trimming stripped 2 bases from V and 4 bases from J, with 8 bases between. The CDR3 totals 13 residues.

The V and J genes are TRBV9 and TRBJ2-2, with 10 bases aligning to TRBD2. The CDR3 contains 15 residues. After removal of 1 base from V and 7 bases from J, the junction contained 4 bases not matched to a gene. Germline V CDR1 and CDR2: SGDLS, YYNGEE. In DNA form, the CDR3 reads TGTGCCAGCAGCGTAAAAACTAGCGGGATCGGGGAGCTGTTTTTT. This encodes CASSVKTSGIGELFF.

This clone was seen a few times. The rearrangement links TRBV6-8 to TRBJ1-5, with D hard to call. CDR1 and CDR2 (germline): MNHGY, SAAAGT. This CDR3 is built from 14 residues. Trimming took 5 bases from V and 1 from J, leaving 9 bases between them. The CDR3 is CASSRRDSNQPQHF. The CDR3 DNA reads TGTGCCAGCAGTCGCCGAGACAGCAATCAGCCCCAGCATTTT.

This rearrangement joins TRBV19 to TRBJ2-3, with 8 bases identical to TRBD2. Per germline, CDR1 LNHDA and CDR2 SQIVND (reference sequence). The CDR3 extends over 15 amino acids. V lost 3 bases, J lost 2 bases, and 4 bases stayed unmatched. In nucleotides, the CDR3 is TGTGCCAGTAGTATCTATAGCGGGGACACAGATACGCAGTATTTT. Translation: CASSIYSGDTDTQYF.

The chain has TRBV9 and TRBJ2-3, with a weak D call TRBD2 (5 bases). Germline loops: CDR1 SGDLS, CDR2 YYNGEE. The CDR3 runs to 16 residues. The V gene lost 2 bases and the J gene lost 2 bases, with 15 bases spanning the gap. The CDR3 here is CASSVGERRITDTQYF. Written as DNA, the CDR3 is TGTGCCAGCAGCGTGGGAGAGCGGAGGATCACAGATACGCAGTATTTT.

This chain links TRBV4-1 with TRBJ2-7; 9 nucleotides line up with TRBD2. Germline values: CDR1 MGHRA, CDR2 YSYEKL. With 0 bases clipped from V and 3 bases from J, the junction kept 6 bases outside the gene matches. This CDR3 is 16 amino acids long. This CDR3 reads CASSQDWASGNYEQYF. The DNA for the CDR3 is TGCGCCAGCAGCCAAGATTGGGCTAGCGGGAACTACGAGCAGTACTTC.

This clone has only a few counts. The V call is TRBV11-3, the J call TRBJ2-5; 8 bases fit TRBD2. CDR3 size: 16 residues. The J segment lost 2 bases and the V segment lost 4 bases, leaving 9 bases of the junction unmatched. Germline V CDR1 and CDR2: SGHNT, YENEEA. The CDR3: CASSSPGGRGQETQYF. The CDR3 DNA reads TGTGCCAGCAGCTCCCCGGGGGGGAGGGGACAAGAGACCCAGTACTTC.

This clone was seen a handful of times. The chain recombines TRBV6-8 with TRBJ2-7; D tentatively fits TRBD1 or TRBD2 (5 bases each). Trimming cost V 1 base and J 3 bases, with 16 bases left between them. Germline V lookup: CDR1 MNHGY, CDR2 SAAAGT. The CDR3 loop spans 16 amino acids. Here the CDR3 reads CASSYFGAGGFYEQYF. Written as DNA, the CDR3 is TGTGCCAGCAGTTACTTCGGGGCTGGCGGATTCTACGAGCAGTACTTC.